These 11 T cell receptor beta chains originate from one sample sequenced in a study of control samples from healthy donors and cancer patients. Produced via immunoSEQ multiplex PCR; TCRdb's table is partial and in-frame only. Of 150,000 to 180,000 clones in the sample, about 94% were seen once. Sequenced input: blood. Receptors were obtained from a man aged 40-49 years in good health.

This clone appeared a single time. The CDR3 here is CAWSPGTGREQYF. As DNA, the CDR3 is TGTGCCTGGAGTCCCGGGACAGGGCGCGAGCAGTACTTC. The V gene is TRBV30, the J gene TRBJ2-7; 9 bases align to TRBD1. V gave up 2 bases and J gave up 6 bases; unmatched junction bases: 5. Germline V lookup: CDR1 GTSNPN, CDR2 SVGIG (reference sequence). There are 13 residues in the CDR3.

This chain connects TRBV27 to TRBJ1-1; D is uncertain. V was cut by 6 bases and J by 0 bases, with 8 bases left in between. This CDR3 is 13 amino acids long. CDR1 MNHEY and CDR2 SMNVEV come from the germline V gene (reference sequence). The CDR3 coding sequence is TGTGCCAGCAGCCGAAAAATGAACACTGAAGCTTTCTTT. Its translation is CASSRKMNTEAFF.

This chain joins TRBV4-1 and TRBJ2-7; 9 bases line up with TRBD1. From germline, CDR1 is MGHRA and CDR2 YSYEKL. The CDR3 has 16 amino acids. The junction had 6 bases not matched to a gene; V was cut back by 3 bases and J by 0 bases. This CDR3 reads CASSQAQGAGSYEQYF. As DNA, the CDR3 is TGCGCCAGCAGCCAGGCACAGGGGGCGGGCTCCTACGAGCAGTACTTC.

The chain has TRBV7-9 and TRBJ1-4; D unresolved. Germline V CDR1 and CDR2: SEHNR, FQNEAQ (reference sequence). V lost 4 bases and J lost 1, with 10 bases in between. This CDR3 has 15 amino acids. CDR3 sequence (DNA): TGTGCCAGCAGCTCTTCGACGGAAACTAATGAAAAACTGTTTTTT. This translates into CASSSSTETNEKLFF.

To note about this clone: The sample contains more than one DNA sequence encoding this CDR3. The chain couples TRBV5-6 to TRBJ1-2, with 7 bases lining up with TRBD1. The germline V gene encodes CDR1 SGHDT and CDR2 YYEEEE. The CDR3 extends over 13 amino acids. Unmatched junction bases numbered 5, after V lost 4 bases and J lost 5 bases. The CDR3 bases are TGTGCCAGCAGCCCGGGGACAGCGTATGGCTACACCTTC. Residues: CASSPGTAYGYTF.

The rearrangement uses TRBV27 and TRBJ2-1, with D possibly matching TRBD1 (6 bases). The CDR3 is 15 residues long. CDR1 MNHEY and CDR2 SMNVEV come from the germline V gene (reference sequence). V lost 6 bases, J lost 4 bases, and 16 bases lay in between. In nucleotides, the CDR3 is TGTGCCAGCAGACCACAGGGAGTGGGATACAATGAGCAGTTCTTC. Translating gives CASRPQGVGYNEQFF.

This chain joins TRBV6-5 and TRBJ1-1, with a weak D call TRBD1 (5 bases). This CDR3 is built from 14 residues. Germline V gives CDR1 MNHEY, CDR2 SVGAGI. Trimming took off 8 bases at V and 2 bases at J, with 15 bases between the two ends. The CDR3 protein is CASGKRGFNTEAFF. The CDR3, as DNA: TGTGCCAGCGGTAAACGGGGGTTTAACACTGAAGCTTTCTTT.

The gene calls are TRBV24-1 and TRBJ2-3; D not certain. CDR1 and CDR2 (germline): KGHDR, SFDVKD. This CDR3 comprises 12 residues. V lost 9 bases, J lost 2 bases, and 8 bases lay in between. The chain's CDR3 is CATGDFTDTQYF. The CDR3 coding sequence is TGTGCCACCGGAGATTTCACAGATACGCAGTATTTT.

The CDR3 nucleotides read TGTGCCAGCAGCTCCTCAGGTTCCCTCGGAAATTCACCCCTCCACTTT. This codes for CASSSSGSLGNSPLHF. V is TRBV7-6 and J is TRBJ1-6; D unresolved. Trimming took off 4 bases at V and 7 bases at J, with 17 bases between the two ends. The CDR3 has 16 residues. Germline V lookup: CDR1 SGHVS, CDR2 FNYEAQ.

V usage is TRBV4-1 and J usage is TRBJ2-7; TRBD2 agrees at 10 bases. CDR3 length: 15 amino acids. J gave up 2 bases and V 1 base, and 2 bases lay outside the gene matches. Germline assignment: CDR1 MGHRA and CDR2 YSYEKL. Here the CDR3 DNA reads TGCGCCAGCAGCCAAGTAGCGGGGGGCGCCTACGAGCAGTACTTC. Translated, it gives CASSQVAGGAYEQYF.

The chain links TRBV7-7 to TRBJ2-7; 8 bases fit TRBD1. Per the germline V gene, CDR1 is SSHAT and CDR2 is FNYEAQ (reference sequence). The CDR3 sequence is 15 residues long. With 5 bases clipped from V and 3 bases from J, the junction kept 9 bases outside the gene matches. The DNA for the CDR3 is TGTGCCAGCAGCCGTACCCCGGGACAGGTCTACGAGCAGTACTTC. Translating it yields CASSRTPGQVYEQYF.